This T cell receptor (beta chain) was sequenced during a study of cytomegalovirus exposure and HLA in healthy donors. Study details: An earlier analysis identified 95 million to 120 million unique TCR beta sequences in 150 million to 200 million T cells. Genotyping of roughly 400 donors showed that over 65% belonged to the Caucasian-associated ancestry cluster.

PCR was performed using 60 Vbeta and 13 Jbeta primers. TCRdb keeps only in-frame clones here, not all; method: immunoSEQ multiplex PCR. Among 90,000 to 120,000 clones listed, over 75% were seen once. The CDR3 is made up of 16 amino acids. V was cut by 2 bases and J by 5 bases, with 19 bases left in between. Germline V gives CDR1 SGHRS, CDR2 YFSETQ. The count of this clone is one. Likely unrecorded immune exposures existed in these nominally healthy donors. This TCR came from a man between 60 and 75 years old in good health and CMV-seropositive. The rearrangement joins TRBV5-1 to TRBJ2-5, with D perhaps TRBD1 (7 bases). The sequenced material came from PBMCs. The CDR3 sequence is CASSFSGGGVRETQYF. CDR3 nucleotide sequence: TGCGCCAGCAGCTTTAGTGGAGGGGGCGTACGGGAGACCCAGTACTTC.